The rows below give T cell receptor beta chains drawn from one sample of a study of blood T cell repertoires in COVID-19. Using immunoSEQ multiplex PCR, the repertoire was profiled, and TCRdb retains in-frame clones only, with some absent. The sample gives 200,000 to 300,000 clones, about 91% of which show up once; just over 2.5% is in the top ten. The source material was PBMCs or T cells enriched from blood (not recorded which). The source is a woman aged 25 to 39 with acute COVID-19. Each CDR3 is given with its conserved first and last residue. Fields, in order: J gene, V gene, CDR3 protein.

TRBJ1-4,TRBV7-9,CASSLRADRGIEKLFF
TRBJ1-5,TRBV30,CAWSVSGGYNQPQHF
TRBJ2-2,TRBV29-1,CSVVGGHTGELFF
TRBJ1-5,TRBV15,CATSRDPSGRDGQPQHF
TRBJ1-1,TRBV6-5,CASFTGTANTEAFF
TRBJ1-2,TRBV29-1,CSVPLGGNYGYTF
TRBJ1-4,TRBV14,CASSPIEGAVGEKLFF
TRBJ1-4,TRBV18,CASSLWDSGTTNEKLFF
TRBJ1-1,TRBV27,CASSITGLNTEAFF
TRBJ1-6,TRBV3-1/TRBV3-2,CASSHGRVSPLHF
TRBJ2-3,TRBV12-5,CASGFNGGGALSDTQYF
TRBJ1-5,TRBV21-1,CASSQKEDRGSGF
TRBJ2-4,TRBV30,CAWRSGILAKNIQYF
TRBJ1-6,TRBV5-6,CASSLGGPSGPNSPLHF
TRBJ1-4,TRBV3-1/TRBV3-2,CASSQGLQGAEKLFF
TRBJ2-5,TRBV5-1,CASSLGQGGLETQYF
TRBJ2-5,TRBV7-2,CASSLNSVETQYF
TRBJ2-7,TRBV4-1,CASSLFGQGSPYEQYF
TRBJ1-6,TRBV9,CASSTPQGGNSPLHF
TRBJ1-1,TRBV15,CATSRDPRHRNTEAFF
TRBJ2-2,TRBV19,CASSISVNTGELFF
TRBJ2-5,TRBV5-6,CASSLGLAGQETQYF
TRBJ1-3,TRBV19,CASSIGRTSGNTIYF
TRBJ1-4,TRBV4-1,CASSQRVGQGVLSLGEKLFF
TRBJ2-7,TRBV10-3,CAISESWSGIGSYEQYF
TRBJ1-4,TRBV29-1,CSVGGQGRGKLFF
TRBJ1-1,TRBV10-2,CASSVARTDTEAFF
TRBJ1-5,TRBV6-5,CASTRDSNQPQHF
TRBJ2-2,TRBV7-9,CASSLGTTNTGELFF
TRBJ1-1,TRBV6-2/TRBV6-3,CASSISGQGGRAFF
TRBJ2-7,TRBV5-4,CASSLRGTHEQYF
TRBJ1-6,TRBV4-1,CASSQGKGNSPLHF
TRBJ1-2,TRBV5-6,CASSDLTGGGLDNYGYTF
TRBJ2-7,TRBV4-1,CASSQPTSGRTYEQYF
TRBJ1-4,TRBV18,CASSPRGNEKLFF
TRBJ1-1,TRBV9,CASSAGELNTEAFF
TRBJ2-3,TRBV7-2,CASSLVRGTDTQYF
TRBJ2-2,TRBV11-1,CATLETGELFF
TRBJ2-5,TRBV5-1,CASSFGRGQETQYF
TRBJ1-2,TRBV10-1,CASSGQDGYGYTF
TRBJ2-7,TRBV27,CASSFTGGVYEQYF
TRBJ1-1,TRBV7-2,CASRDPGERTEAFF
TRBJ2-3,TRBV27,CATQTGVGGDTQYF
TRBJ1-4,TRBV7-8,CASSLPPGQLSEKLFF
TRBJ2-3,TRBV10-1,CASTGKRGLAGGLSTDTQYF
TRBJ1-2,TRBV10-3,CAISEREGTTNYGYTF
TRBJ2-3,TRBV18,CASSPTEITDTQYF
TRBJ2-1,TRBV30,CAWSGGGKDEQFF
TRBJ1-2,TRBV27,CASSSLTLRDGYTF
TRBJ2-7,TRBV19,CASSTPAGNEQYF
TRBJ2-5,TRBV7-2,CASSRGGTSQETQYF
TRBJ1-4,TRBV21-1,CASSNEEPTNEKLFF
TRBJ2-3,TRBV10-1,CASTPDLSDTQYF
TRBJ2-3,TRBV19,CASSTGDTDTQYF
TRBJ1-1,TRBV7-9,CASSFDRDQEAFF
TRBJ1-1,TRBV5-6,CASSAETGGTEAFF
TRBJ1-1,TRBV6-1,CASNEQGQNTEAFF
TRBJ1-5,TRBV2,CASSTTGANQPQHF
TRBJ1-4,TRBV9,CASSVEEDATNEKLFF